Presented here are 6 T cell receptor beta chains from one specimen sequenced in a study of T cells in Graves' hyperthyroidism and ophthalmopathy. Researchers took RNA transcripts and amplified the TCR beta CDR3 regions from them. Using the HTBI primer set, a first-round RT-PCR was run on the TCR CDR3. Each CDR3 protein is one row after TCRdb ran MiXCR on the multiplex PCR reads. The table has about half a million distinct CDR3 sequences, 15% to 20% seen once; the top ten hold about 50%. Sequenced input: blood. These receptors were collected from a man in his forties with Graves' ophthalmopathy.

In its sample, this clonotype was seen a few times. The rearrangement joins TRBV7-8 to TRBJ2-2; 9 positions match TRBD2. Trimming cost V 4 bases and J 6 bases; bases outside gene matches: 9. Germline V CDR1 and CDR2: SGHVS, FQNEAQ. The CDR3 spans 16 residues. CDR3 in DNA: TGTGCCAGCAGCTCCATAGCGGGAGTGTTGGCCGGGGAGCTGTTTTTT. Its translation is CASSSIAGVLAGELFF.

With regard to this clonotype: A much more abundant neighbour one base away suggests this may be a read error. It is likely a read error, because the conserved phenylalanine at the end of the CDR3 is missing. The V call is TRBV7-9, the J call TRBJ2-7, with a weak D call TRBD2 (5 bases). Germline V gene data show CDR1 as SEHNR and CDR2 as FQNEAQ (reference sequence). The CDR3 runs to 13 residues. The V end was cut by 5 bases, the J end by 2 bases, with 10 bases between. Here the CDR3 reads CASSPGGTYEQYL. CDR3 DNA sequence: TGTGCCAGCAGCCCCGGAGGCACCTACGAGCAGTACCTC.

The sample holds a few counts of this clonotype. The CDR3 spells CASSLGTGGMNEQFF. In DNA, the CDR3 is TGTGCCAGCAGTCTCGGGACAGGGGGCATGAATGAGCAGTTCTTC. V gene TRBV27 combines with J gene TRBJ2-1; TRBD1 aligns across 12 bases. There are 15 residues in the CDR3. The J segment lost 7 bases and the V segment lost 5 bases, leaving 6 bases of the junction unmatched. CDR1 is MNHEY and CDR2 is SMNVEV in the germline V gene (reference sequence).

In this sample, this clonotype turned up many times. The chain recombines TRBV2 with TRBJ2-1; the match to TRBD2 covers 9 bases. V lost 1 base to trimming and J lost 15 bases; unmatched junction nucleotides: 7. Germline CDR1 and CDR2: SNHLY and FYNNEI. This CDR3 spans 13 amino acids. In DNA, the CDR3 is TGTGCCAGCAGTGAAGTGACTAGCGGCCCCCCGTTCTTC. It is translated as CASSEVTSGPPFF.

This clonotype was picked up a small number of times. V is TRBV5-1 and J is TRBJ2-7, with 8 nucleotides matching TRBD1. The V gene end was trimmed by 0 bases and the J gene end by 4 bases; junction bases not matched to a gene: 15. Germline assignment: CDR1 SGHRS and CDR2 YFSETQ. This CDR3 comprises 18 residues. CDR3 residues: CASSLGQGPGLVKYEQYF. For the CDR3, the DNA is TGCGCCAGCAGCTTGGGACAGGGGCCCGGTCTTGTGAAGTACGAGCAGTACTTC.

The chain carries TRBV3-1 and TRBJ1-1; tentatively, D is TRBD1 (6 bases). This CDR3 is 15 amino acids long. The germline gives CDR1 LGHDT, CDR2 YNNKEL (reference sequence). Trimming pared 4 bases from V and 1 base from J, leaving 13 bases between. The CDR3, as DNA: TGTGCCAGCAGCCCCGGGGGGGGCCCGAACACTGAAGCTTTCTTT. Amino acids: CASSPGGGPNTEAFF.